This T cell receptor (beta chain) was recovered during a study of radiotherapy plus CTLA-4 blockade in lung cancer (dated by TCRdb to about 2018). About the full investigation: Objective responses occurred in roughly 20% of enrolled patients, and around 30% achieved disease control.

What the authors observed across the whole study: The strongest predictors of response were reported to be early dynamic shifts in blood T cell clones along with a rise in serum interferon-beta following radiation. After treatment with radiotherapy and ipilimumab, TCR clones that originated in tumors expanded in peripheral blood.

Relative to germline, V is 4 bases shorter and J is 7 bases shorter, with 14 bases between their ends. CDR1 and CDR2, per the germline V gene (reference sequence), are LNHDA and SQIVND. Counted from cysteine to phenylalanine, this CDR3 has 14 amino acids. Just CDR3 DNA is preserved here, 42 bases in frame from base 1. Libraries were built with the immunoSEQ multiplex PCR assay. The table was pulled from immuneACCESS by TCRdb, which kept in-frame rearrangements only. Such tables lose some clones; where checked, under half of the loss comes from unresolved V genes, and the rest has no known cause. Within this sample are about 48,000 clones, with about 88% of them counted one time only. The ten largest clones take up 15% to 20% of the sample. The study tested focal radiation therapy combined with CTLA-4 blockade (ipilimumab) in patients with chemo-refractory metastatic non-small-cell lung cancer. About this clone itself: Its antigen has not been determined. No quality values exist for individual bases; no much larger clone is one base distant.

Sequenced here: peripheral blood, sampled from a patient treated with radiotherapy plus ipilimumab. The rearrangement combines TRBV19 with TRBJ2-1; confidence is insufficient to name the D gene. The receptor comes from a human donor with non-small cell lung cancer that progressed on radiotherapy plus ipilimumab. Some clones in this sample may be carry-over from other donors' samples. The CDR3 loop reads CASSTDFRVNEQFF. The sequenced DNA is TGTGCCAGTAGTACCGACTTTCGTGTTAATGAGCAGTTCTTC.